The 21 T cell receptor beta chains below come from one sample, sequenced in a study of human T cells and chemical hapten exposure. TCRdb independently ran MiXCR on the RACE reads; one entry per CDR3 protein. Seen here are tens of thousands of distinct CDR3 sequences, 10% to 13% observed once, and the top ten hold 1.1% to 1.5%. Regarding time point: patch test 1, 2 weeks after DPC sensitization. Indicated treatment: therapeutic diphenylcyclopropenone sensitization with weekly scalp DPC. This material consisted of whole blood, taken in connection with sensitization to the hapten diphenylcyclopropenone (DPC). These TCRs come from a woman between 50 and 59 years old with alopecia areata. Some clones in this sample may be carry-over from other donors' samples.

At least ten counts were recorded for this clonotype. The chain recombines TRBV27 with TRBJ2-6; D is undetermined. The germline V gene has CDR1 MNHEY and CDR2 SMNVEV (reference sequence). CDR3 length equals 14 residues. V shed 5 bases and J shed 2 bases, with 7 bases lying between them. The CDR3 protein is CASSLGTGANVLTF. CDR3 DNA: TGTGCCAGCAGTCTGGGGACTGGGGCCAACGTCCTGACTTTC.

V and J are TRBV20-1 and TRBJ1-1, with D uncertain. V dropped 6 bases and J dropped 2 bases, with 13 bases sitting between them. The germline CDR1 and CDR2 sequences are DFQATT and SNEGSKA (reference sequence). The CDR3 contains 13 residues. CDR3 bases: TGCAGTGCGCCCCGAGCCACTAACACTGAAGCTTTCTTT. Translated: CSAPRATNTEAFF.

As regards this clonotype: Being one base from a much bigger clone, this may be a read error. This chain uses TRBV27 with TRBJ2-5; 8 nucleotides align to TRBD2. CDR3 size: 15 residues. Per the germline V gene, CDR1 is MNHEY and CDR2 is SMNVEV (reference sequence). The CDR3 coding sequence is TGTGCCAGCAGAAGGCTAGCGGGCGGAAAAGAGACCCGGTACTTC. Translated, it gives CASRRLAGGKETRYF.

This clonotype was counted a few times. The chain joins TRBV7-3 to TRBJ2-2; 12 bases map to TRBD2. Per germline, CDR1 SGHTA and CDR2 FQGTGA. This CDR3 comprises 19 residues. The J segment lost 5 bases and the V segment lost 4 bases, leaving 14 bases of the junction unmatched. The DNA of the CDR3 is TGTGCCAGCAGCTCCTATGGGATGACTAGCGGGAGAGGGACCGGGGAGCTGTTTTTT. This translates into CASSSYGMTSGRGTGELFF.

This clonotype has a handful of counts. This CDR3 is CASSYSTPPANTEAFF. The CDR3 DNA reads as TGTGCCAGCAGTTACTCGACTCCCCCGGCGAACACTGAAGCTTTCTTT. V is TRBV6-5 and J is TRBJ1-1, with D unresolved. Germline V gene lookup returns CDR1 MNHEY and CDR2 SVGAGI. The CDR3 length is 16 residues. The V end was cut by 0 bases, the J end by 1 base, with 12 bases between.

The chain links TRBV7-2 to TRBJ1-6; 8 bases are shared with TRBD1. Per the germline V gene, CDR1 is SGHTA and CDR2 is FQGNSA. This CDR3 spans 14 amino acids. With V trimmed by 3 bases and J by 7 bases, 2 bases remained unmatched. CDR3 residues: CASSFGQGNSPLHF. The CDR3 nucleotides read TGTGCCAGCAGCTTTGGACAGGGAAATTCACCCCTCCACTTT.

This clonotype showed up just a few times. The rearrangement joins TRBV18 to TRBJ2-1; no reliable D call. Germline CDR1 reads KGHSH; CDR2 reads LQKENI. This CDR3 is built from 12 residues. Trimming shortened V by 6 bases and J by 7 bases, and 10 bases separated the two germline ends. CDR3 DNA sequence: TGTGCCAGCTCGGGGTTAGGGAATGAGCAGTTCTTC. It specifies CASSGLGNEQFF.

V and J are TRBV4-3 and TRBJ2-1; 7 nucleotides agree with TRBD2. CDR1 is LGHNA, CDR2 YSLEER, per germline. The CDR3 extends over 16 amino acids. Germline trimming cut 4 bases from V and 5 bases from J; bases unmatched to any gene: 11. The CDR3 nucleotides are TGCGCCAGCAGCCGCGGCTTAGCGGGTCTAGACAATGAGCAGTTCTTC. This codes for CASSRGLAGLDNEQFF.

This clonotype has more than one count but fewer than ten. V gene TRBV4-2 combines with J gene TRBJ2-7; TRBD1 aligns across 7 bases. The V gene's germline CDR1 is LGHNA and CDR2 YNFKEQ. The CDR3 loop spans 13 amino acids. The junction had 3 bases not matched to a gene; V was cut back by 0 bases and J by 7 bases. CDR3 coding DNA: TGTGCCAGCAGCCAAGACAGGGGGAGTGAGCAGTACTTC. Its translation is CASSQDRGSEQYF.

The sample holds a few counts of this clonotype. The chain carries TRBV28 and TRBJ2-7, with no clear D. Germline CDR1 and CDR2: MDHEN and SYDVKM. The CDR3 extends over 13 amino acids. Trimming cost V 5 bases and J 4 bases, with 12 bases left between them. In nucleotides, the CDR3 is TGTGCCAGCAGTGGACCTCCCGGGTACGAGCAGTACTTC. Amino acid sequence: CASSGPPGYEQYF.

The sample holds a few counts of this clonotype. The V gene is TRBV7-2, the J gene TRBJ1-2; weak D call: TRBD1 (6 bases). CDR1 SGHTA and CDR2 FQGNSA come from the germline V gene. The CDR3 is 14 residues long. Trimming left V 3 bases short and J 4 bases short, with 12 bases between. The CDR3 DNA reads as TGTGCCAGCAGCTTGAGCGCAGGGGTCTATGGCTACACCTTC. Translating it yields CASSLSAGVYGYTF.

This clonotype came up a few times. The rearrangement links TRBV24-1 to TRBJ1-5; D not certain. The CDR3 length is 14 residues. CDR1 and CDR2 (germline): KGHDR, SFDVKD. The V end was cut by 2 bases, the J end by 4 bases, with 8 bases between. The CDR3 nucleotides are TGTGCCACCAGTGATTCAAGGAGGAATCAGCCCCAGCATTTT. Amino acids: CATSDSRRNQPQHF.

V and J are TRBV20-1 and TRBJ1-6; TRBD1 matches at 9 bases. Germline lookup yields CDR1 DFQATT and CDR2 SNEGSKA (reference sequence). V lost 3 bases and J lost 4; bases outside the gene matches: 4. CDR3 length: 15 residues. The CDR3, as DNA: TGCAGTGCTAGCCCGACAGGGGGTTATAATTCACCCCTCCACTTT. This translates into CSASPTGGYNSPLHF.

This clonotype came up a few times. The chain recombines TRBV18 with TRBJ1-6, with a possible D match to TRBD1 (6 bases). Trimming left V 2 bases short and J 9 bases short, with 20 bases between. The CDR3 totals 17 residues. CDR1 is KGHSH, CDR2 LQKENI, per germline. This CDR3 is CASSPEDRSSPSSPLHF. CDR3 nucleotides: TGTGCCAGCTCACCAGAGGACAGATCTTCTCCCTCTTCACCCCTCCACTTT.

In this sample, this clonotype turned up many times. The genes are TRBV7-3 and TRBJ2-1, with 9 bases aligning to TRBD2. The junction had 3 bases not matched to a gene; V was cut back by 3 bases and J by 6 bases. The CDR3 extends over 14 amino acids. Germline loops: CDR1 SGHTA, CDR2 FQGTGA. The DNA for the CDR3 is TGTGCCAGCAGCTTGGGTAGCGGGGGCAATGAGCAGTTCTTC. It yields the protein CASSLGSGGNEQFF.

This clonotype has more than one count but fewer than ten. The rearrangement uses TRBV6-6 and TRBJ2-7; tentative D call: TRBD1 (6 bases). The CDR3 covers 14 residues. V was pared by 4 bases and J by 1 base, with 11 bases between. CDR1 is MNHNY, CDR2 SVGAGI, per germline (reference sequence). The CDR3 loop is CASSSTRGSYEQYF. The CDR3 region has the DNA TGTGCCAGCAGTTCCACCAGGGGTTCCTACGAGCAGTACTTC.

This rearrangement joins TRBV6-6 to TRBJ1-1; 7 nucleotides line up with TRBD1. There are 14 residues in the CDR3. Germline CDR1 is MNHNY and CDR2 is SVGAGI (reference sequence). Trimming removed 7 bases from V and 4 bases from J; junction bases left unmatched: 9. Here the CDR3 DNA reads TGTGCCAGCATTCACGGGGGACAGATCACTGAAGCTTTCTTT. Encoded protein: CASIHGGQITEAFF.

This clonotype was seen a few times. The chain has TRBV2 and TRBJ2-6; D not certain. Germline V gene data show CDR1 as SNHLY and CDR2 as FYNNEI. V lost 7 bases and J 2 bases, leaving 6 bases between the germline ends. The CDR3 runs to 13 residues. CDR3 nucleotide sequence: TGTGCCAGCATCCGGCCTGGGGCCAACGTCCTGACTTTC. Translating gives CASIRPGANVLTF.

This clonotype was counted only a few times. V and J are TRBV6-2 or TRBV6-3 and TRBJ2-1; 10 bases map to TRBD1. The CDR3 contains 15 residues. J lost 6 bases, V lost 6 bases, and 8 bases had no gene match. Germline CDR1 MNHEY, CDR2 SVGEGT. The CDR3 sequence: CASSSGTGVPNEQFF. DNA of the CDR3: TGTGCCAGCAGCTCCGGGACAGGGGTCCCCAATGAGCAGTTCTTC.

This chain uses TRBV7-2 with TRBJ2-1; TRBD2 matches 9 bases. Germline trimming cut 2 bases from V and 9 bases from J; bases unmatched to any gene: 8. The CDR3 has 15 residues. Germline V gene data show CDR1 as SGHTA and CDR2 as FQGNSA. CDR3 sequence (DNA): TGTGCCAGCAGCTTAACCGCGGGAGGGCGGGGTGAGCAGTTCTTC. This codes for CASSLTAGGRGEQFF.

There are a few counts of this clonotype. J is TRBJ2-5 and V is TRBV7-9, with TRBD2 as a possible D gene (5 bases). Trimming pared 2 bases from V and 3 bases from J, leaving 13 bases between. CDR1 is SEHNR, CDR2 FQNEAQ, per germline (reference sequence). The CDR3 spans 15 residues. The CDR3 nucleotides are TGTGCCAGCAGCTTACGCCGGGATATCAAAGAGACCCAGTACTTC. Translated: CASSLRRDIKETQYF.